The clone carrying this T cell receptor (beta chain) has at least ten counts. A single record per CDR3 protein comes from TCRdb applying MiXCR to the RT-PCR reads. The data show about 680,000 distinct CDR3 sequences, with 13% to 15% seen just once and roughly 3.9% held by the top ten. CDR3 length: 16 amino acids. V lost 7 bases to trimming and J lost 9 bases, with 24 bases between them. Germline CDR1 reads SGHVS; CDR2 reads FQNEAQ. This rearrangement joins TRBV7-8 to TRBJ2-2; tentative D call: TRBD2 (5 bases). The sequencing sample was made of memory CD4+ T cells from blood. This receptor was taken from a female donor in good health, serving as a healthy control. The CDR3 region has the DNA TGTGCCAGCACAGTCCTACCGGGCCGGAGAGGGTGGGAGCTGTTTTTT. It is translated as CASTVLPGRRGWELFF.